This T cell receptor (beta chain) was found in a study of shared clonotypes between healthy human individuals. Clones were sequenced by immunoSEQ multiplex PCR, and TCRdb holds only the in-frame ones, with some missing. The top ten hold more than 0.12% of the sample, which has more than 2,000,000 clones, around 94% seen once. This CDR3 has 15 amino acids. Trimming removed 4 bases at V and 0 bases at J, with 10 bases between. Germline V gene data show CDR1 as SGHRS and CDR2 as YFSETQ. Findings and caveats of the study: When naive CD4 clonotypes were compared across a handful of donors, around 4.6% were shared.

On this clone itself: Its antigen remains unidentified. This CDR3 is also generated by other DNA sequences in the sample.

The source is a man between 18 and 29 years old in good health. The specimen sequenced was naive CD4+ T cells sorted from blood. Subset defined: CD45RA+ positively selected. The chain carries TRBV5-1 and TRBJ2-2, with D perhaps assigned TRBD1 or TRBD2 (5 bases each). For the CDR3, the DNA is TGCGCCAGCAGCCTAGGGACCGCGAACACCGGGGAGCTGTTTTTT. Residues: CASSLGTANTGELFF.